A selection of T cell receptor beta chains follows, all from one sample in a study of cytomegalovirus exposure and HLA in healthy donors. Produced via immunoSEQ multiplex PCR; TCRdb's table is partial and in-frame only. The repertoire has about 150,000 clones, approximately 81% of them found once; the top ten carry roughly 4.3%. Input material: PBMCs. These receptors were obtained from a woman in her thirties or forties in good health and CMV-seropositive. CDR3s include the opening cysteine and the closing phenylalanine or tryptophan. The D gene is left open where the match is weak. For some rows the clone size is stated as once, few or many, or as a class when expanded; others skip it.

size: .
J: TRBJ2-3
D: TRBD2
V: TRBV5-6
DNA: TGTGCCAGCAGCCGAAAGACTAGCGCCACAGATACGCAGTATTTT
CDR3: CASSRKTSATDTQYF

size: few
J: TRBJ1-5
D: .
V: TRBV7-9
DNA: TGTGCCAGCAGCTTGGGCGGGCATCAGCCCCAGCATTTT
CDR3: CASSLGGHQPQHF

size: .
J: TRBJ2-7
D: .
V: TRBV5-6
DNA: TGTGCCAGCAGCCCTGCCACTAACTCCTACGAGCAGTACTTC
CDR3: CASSPATNSYEQYF

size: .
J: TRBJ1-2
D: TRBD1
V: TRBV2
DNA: TGTGCCAGCAGTAGACGGGACAGGTCAGGGGTAGGCTACACCTTC
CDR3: CASSRRDRSGVGYTF

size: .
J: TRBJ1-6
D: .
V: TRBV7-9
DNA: TGTTCCAGCAGCTTCACCAGGGGCCGATCTGTAGCACCCCTCCACTTT
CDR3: CSSSFTRGRSVAPLHF

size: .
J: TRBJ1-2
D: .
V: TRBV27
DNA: TGTGCCAGCAGTTCGGGACTTGGGGTTGATGGCTACACCTTC
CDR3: CASSSGLGVDGYTF

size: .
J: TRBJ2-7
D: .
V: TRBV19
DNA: TGTGCCAGTAGTAGGGGGACAAACGACTACGAGCAGTACTTC
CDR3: CASSRGTNDYEQYF

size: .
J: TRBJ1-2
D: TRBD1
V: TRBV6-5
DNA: TGTGCCAGCAGTTTCAGGACAGGGGACTATGGCTACACCTTC
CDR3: CASSFRTGDYGYTF

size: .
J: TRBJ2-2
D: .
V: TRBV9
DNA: TGTGCCAGCAGCGTAGGAGACAGAGTGACCGGGGAGCTGTTTTTT
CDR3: CASSVGDRVTGELFF

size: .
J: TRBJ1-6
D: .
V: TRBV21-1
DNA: TGTGCCAGCAGCAAAACCGGGACAGGGGGTAGAGAGACCTATAATTCACCCCTCCACTTT
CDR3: CASSKTGTGGRETYNSPLHF

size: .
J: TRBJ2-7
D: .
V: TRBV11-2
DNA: TGTGCCAGCAGCCCTTCATCTAACCCTTTAGGAGCCGTTGAGCAGTACTTC
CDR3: CASSPSSNPLGAVEQYF

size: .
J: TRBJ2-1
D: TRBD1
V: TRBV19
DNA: TGTGCCAGTAGTTACGACAGGGGGCTGTACAATGAGCAGTTCTTC
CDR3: CASSYDRGLYNEQFF

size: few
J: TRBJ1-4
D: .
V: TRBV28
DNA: TGTGCCAGCGGGCCTCGTAATGAAAAACTGTTTTTT
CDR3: CASGPRNEKLFF

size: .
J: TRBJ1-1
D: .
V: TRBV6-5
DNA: TGTGCCAGCAGTTCCCAGGGTCTGCAGACTGAAGCTTTCTTT
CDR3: CASSSQGLQTEAFF

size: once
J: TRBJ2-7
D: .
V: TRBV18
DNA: TGTGCCAGCTCACCATCAGCCAGGGTTTTCGAGCAGTACTTC
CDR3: CASSPSARVFEQYF

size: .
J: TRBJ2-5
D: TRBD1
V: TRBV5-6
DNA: TGTGCCAGCAGCCAAGGACAGGGGGAGTGGAAGACCCAGTACTTC
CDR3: CASSQGQGEWKTQYF

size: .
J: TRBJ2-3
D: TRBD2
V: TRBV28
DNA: TGTGCCAGCAGCCGGGGGGGAGATACGCAGTATTTT
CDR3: CASSRGGDTQYF

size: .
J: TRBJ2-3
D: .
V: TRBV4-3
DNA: TGCGCCAGCAGCCAAGTCGCGGCATCGAACACAGATACGCAGTATTTT
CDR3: CASSQVAASNTDTQYF

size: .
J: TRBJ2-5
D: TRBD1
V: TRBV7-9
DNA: TGTGCCAGCAGCTGGACAGGGTTCGGACAAGAGACCCAGTACTTC
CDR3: CASSWTGFGQETQYF

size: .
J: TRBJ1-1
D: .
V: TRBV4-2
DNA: TGTGCCAGCAGCCAAGATAAGGAACAGCCTTGGATGAACACTGAAGCTTTCTTT
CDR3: CASSQDKEQPWMNTEAFF

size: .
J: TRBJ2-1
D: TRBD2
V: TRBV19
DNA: TGTGCCAGTAGTATCAGCGGGAGGGCCTACAATGAGCAGTTCTTC
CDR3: CASSISGRAYNEQFF

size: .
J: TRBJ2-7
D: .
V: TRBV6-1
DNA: TGTGCCAGCTGCGTCGGGGTGATCTCCTACGAGCAGTACTTC
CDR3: CASCVGVISYEQYF

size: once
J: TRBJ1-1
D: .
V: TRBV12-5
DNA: TGTGCTAGTGGTTTGTCGATCGGGGAAGCTTTCTTT
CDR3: CASGLSIGEAFF

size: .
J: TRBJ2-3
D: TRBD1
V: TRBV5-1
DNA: TGCGCCAGCAGCTTGGGGGACAGGGATGCAGATACGCAGTATTTT
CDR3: CASSLGDRDADTQYF

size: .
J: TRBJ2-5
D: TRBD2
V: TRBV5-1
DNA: TGCGCCAGCAGTCGGGAGGGTGGGGAGACCCAGTACTTC
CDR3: CASSREGGETQYF

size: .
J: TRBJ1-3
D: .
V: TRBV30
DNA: TGTGCCTGGAGTGTAGGGGGGGTGGTAAACACCATATATTTT
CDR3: CAWSVGGVVNTIYF